This TCR beta chain was obtained from a study of blood T cell repertoires in COVID-19 (dated by TCRdb to 2020 to 2022). Broadly, across the study: Samples covering the acute and convalescent phases of COVID-19 were provided by collaborators in the United States, Italy and Spain. The material from the prospective study consisted of cDNA or gDNA derived from T cells, B-cell-depleted T cells, or PBMCs. The dataset comprised deeply sampled blood TCRbeta repertoires from subjects exposed to, actively infected with, or recovered from COVID-19. The repertoires were made available in a free public database intended to serve as a resource for research on the immune response to SARS-CoV-2. The samples were drawn from two sources: the first 160 participants of the ongoing ImmuneRACE study, and 950 to 1,500 subjects contributed by 6 global collaborators. A de-identified subject ID, COVID-19 status, age in years and sex were almost always included in the sample metadata. Where HLA class I and class II types were available, the types were taken from metadata supplied by the sample provider, not from assay-based typing.

TCRbeta CDR3 regions were amplified from genomic DNA by means of the immunoSEQ Assay, a bias-controlled multiplex PCR. For the original study's pipeline: The number of nucleated cells in each sample was estimated by amplification of reference gene primers within the assay. To quantify the absolute abundance of each unique TCRbeta CDR3 rearrangement, sequence reads were collapsed and filtered. Productive Simpson clonality was computed per sample as the square root of Simpson's diversity index over productive rearrangements. As stored in TCRdb, this immuneACCESS dataset retains in-frame rearrangements with V and J assigned. A fraction of the clones does not appear; measured against another copy, unresolved V genes explain less than half of the discrepancy, and the remainder lacks a known reason. The V and J calls and the clone size are those of that table, but D and trimming were determined from the DNA. The sample includes about 39,000 clones, with about 88% observed a single time. The ten largest clones take up 2% to 2.5% of the sample.

Note on this clone: What antigen it recognizes has not been identified. Base qualities are not provided; no much larger clone lies one nucleotide away.

What the study reported, not specific to this receptor: The quantity of clinical and demographic metadata differed by source and by participant and was supplied without curation.

The collaborating institutions used their own protocols to collect whole blood in K2EDTA tubes. For TCRbeta analysis, collaborators shipped samples as frozen whole blood, isolated PBMCs, or DNA extracted from either of those sample types. The CDR3 covers 13 residues, taking in both the cysteine and the phenylalanine. CDR3 DNA only is kept here, 39 bases in frame from base 1. For CDR1 and CDR2, the germline V gene (reference sequence) lists LNHNV and YYDKDF. At the junction V is shortened by 8 bases and J by 4 bases, with 11 bases in between. Recombination connected TRBV15 to TRBJ2-2; matching of 5 bases hints at TRBD2 as the D gene. The sequenced sample was peripheral blood. The sequence came from a human donor in a cohort sampled during active COVID-19. CDR3 loop: CATQSRGTGELFF. The DNA reads as follows: TGTGCCACCCAGAGTCGGGGCACCGGGGAGCTGTTTTTT. Reference TRBV15 and TRBJ2-2 genes cover what lies past the CDR3, so the full variable domain is DAMVIQNPRYQVTQFGKPVTLSCSQTLNHNVMYWYQQKSSQAPKLLFHYYDKDFNNEADTPDNFQSRRPNTSFCFLDIRSPGLGDTAMYLCATQSRGTGELFFGEGSRLTVL.